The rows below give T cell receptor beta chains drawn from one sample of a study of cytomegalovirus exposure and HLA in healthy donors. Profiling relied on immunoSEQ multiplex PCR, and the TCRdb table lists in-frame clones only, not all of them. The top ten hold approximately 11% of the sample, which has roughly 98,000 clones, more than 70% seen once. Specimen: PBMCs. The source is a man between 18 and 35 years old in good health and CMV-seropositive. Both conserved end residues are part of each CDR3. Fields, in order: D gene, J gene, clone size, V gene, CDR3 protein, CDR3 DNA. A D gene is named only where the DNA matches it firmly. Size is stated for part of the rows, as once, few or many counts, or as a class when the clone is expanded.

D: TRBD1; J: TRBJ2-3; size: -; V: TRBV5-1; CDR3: CASSSGSTGSGTDTQYF; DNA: TGCGCCAGCAGCTCAGGTTCGACAGGGAGTGGCACAGATACGCAGTATTTT
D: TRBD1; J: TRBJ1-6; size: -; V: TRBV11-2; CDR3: CASSGSGTVGSYNSPLHF; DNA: TGTGCCAGCAGCGGATCCGGGACAGTGGGATCCTATAATTCACCCCTCCACTTT
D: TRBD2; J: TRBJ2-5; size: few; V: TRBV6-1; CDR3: CASSGLAGVETQYF; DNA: TGTGCCAGCAGTGGACTAGCGGGGGTGGAGACCCAGTACTTC
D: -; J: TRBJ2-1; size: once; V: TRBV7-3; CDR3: CASSRDYSSYNEQFF; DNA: TGTGCCAGCAGCCGCGACTATAGCTCCTACAATGAGCAGTTCTTC
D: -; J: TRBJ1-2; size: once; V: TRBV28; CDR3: CASSDGQPYGYTF; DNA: TGTGCCAGCAGCGACGGACAGCCATATGGCTACACCTTC
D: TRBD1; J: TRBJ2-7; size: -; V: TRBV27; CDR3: CASSHQGEYEQYF; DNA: TGTGCCAGCAGTCATCAGGGGGAGTACGAGCAGTACTTC
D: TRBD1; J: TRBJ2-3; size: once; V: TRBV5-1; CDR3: CASSFLGQVGGTDTQYF; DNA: TGCGCCAGCAGCTTCCTAGGACAGGTGGGGGGCACAGATACGCAGTATTTT
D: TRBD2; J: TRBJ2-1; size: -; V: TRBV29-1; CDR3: CSVEGLAGGPNEQFF; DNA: TGCAGCGTTGAAGGACTAGCGGGGGGGCCGAATGAGCAGTTCTTC
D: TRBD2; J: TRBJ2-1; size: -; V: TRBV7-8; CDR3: CASSLGAGLDYNEQFF; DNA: TGTGCCAGCAGCTTAGGTGCGGGACTAGATTACAATGAGCAGTTCTTC
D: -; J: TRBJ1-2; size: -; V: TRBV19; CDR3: CASSMAGDGYTF; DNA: TGTGCCAGTAGTATGGCAGGGGATGGCTACACCTTC
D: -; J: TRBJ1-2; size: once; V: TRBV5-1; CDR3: CASSLGGTVTNYGYTF; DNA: TGCGCCAGCAGCTTGGGGGGCACAGTGACAAACTATGGCTACACCTTC
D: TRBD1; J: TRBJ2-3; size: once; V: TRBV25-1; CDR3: CASTGTGTGRDTQYF; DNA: TGTGCCAGTACCGGGACCGGGACAGGGAGGGATACGCAGTATTTT
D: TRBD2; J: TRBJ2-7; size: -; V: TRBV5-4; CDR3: CASSPEAGDEQYF; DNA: TGTGCCAGCAGCCCAGAAGCGGGGGACGAGCAGTACTTC
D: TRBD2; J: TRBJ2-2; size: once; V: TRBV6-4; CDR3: CASSVTGTINTGELFF; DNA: TGTGCCAGCAGCGTAACCGGGACTATCAACACCGGGGAGCTGTTTTTT
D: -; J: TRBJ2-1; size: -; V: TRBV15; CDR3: CATSHLSYEQFF; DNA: TGTGCCACCTCTCACCTTAGCTATGAGCAGTTCTTC
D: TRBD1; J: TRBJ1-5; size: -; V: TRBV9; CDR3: CASSVGQGGQPQHF; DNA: TGTGCCAGCAGCGTCGGACAGGGCGGGCAGCCCCAGCATTTT
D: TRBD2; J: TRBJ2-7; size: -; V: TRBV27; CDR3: CASSFERGPYEQYF; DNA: TGTGCCAGCAGTTTTGAGCGGGGCCCCTACGAGCAGTACTTC
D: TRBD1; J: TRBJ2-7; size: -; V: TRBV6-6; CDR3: CASSYRDREGYEQYF; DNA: TGTGCCAGCAGTTACCGGGACAGAGAGGGCTACGAGCAGTACTTC
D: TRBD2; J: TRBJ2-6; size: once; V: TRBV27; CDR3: CASSPRGVGGANVLTF; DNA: TGTGCCAGCAGTCCTCGGGGGGTCGGTGGGGCCAACGTCCTGACTTTC
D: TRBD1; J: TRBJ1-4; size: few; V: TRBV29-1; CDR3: CSALGAGGREKLFF; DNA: TGCAGCGCCTTAGGGGCAGGGGGCCGTGAAAAACTGTTTTTT
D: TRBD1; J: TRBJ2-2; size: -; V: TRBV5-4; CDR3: CASSLDQGAGTGELFF; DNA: TGTGCCAGCAGCCTTGACCAGGGGGCGGGCACCGGGGAGCTGTTTTTT
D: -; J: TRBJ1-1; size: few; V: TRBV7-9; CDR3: CASSLVAGAGTEAFF; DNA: TGTGCCAGCAGCTTAGTGGCAGGGGCCGGGACTGAAGCTTTCTTT
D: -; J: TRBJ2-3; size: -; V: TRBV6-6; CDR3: CASRRSGGVHTDTQYF; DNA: TGTGCCAGCAGAAGGTCTGGCGGGGTCCACACAGATACGCAGTATTTT
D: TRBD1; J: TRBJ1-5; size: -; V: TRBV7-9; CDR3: CASSADRGQGQPQHF; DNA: TGTGCCAGCAGCGCGGACAGGGGGCAGGGGCAGCCCCAGCATTTT
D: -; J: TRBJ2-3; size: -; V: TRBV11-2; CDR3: CASSTATLGVTQYF; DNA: TGTGCCAGCAGCACCGCCACCTTAGGAGTCACCCAGTATTTT
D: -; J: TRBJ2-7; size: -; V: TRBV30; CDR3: CAWDEGQSYEQYF; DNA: TGTGCCTGGGATGAAGGACAGTCCTACGAGCAGTACTTC
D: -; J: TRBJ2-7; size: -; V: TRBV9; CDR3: CASSASGTSTYEQYF; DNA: TGTGCCAGCAGCGCAAGCGGGACAAGCACCTACGAGCAGTACTTC